This TCR beta chain is drawn from a study of CD8 T cells in ankylosing spondylitis. Germline V gene sequence: CDR1 LGHDT, CDR2 YNNKEL (reference sequence). The CDR3 extends over 14 amino acids. J lost 4 bases, V lost 5 bases, and 7 bases had no gene match. TCRdb reprocessed the 5' RACE reads via MiXCR and lists one record per CDR3 protein. The sample contains about 360,000 distinct CDR3 sequences, approximately 14% of which appear only once. The table lists this clonotype with a few counts. Sequences were obtained from blood, either unsorted or a sorted T cell fraction (not recorded which). The TCR was taken from a male donor with ankylosing spondylitis or in good health (not recorded which). The chain couples TRBV3-1 to TRBJ1-1, with 7 bases identical to TRBD1. The CDR3 nucleotides read TGTGCCAGCAGCGGCAGGGGGACCGGCACTGAAGCTTTCTTT. Translation: CASSGRGTGTEAFF. Together with reference TRBV3-1 and TRBJ1-1, the CDR3 gives the full variable domain: DTAVSQTPKYLVTQMGNDKSIKCEQNLGHDTMYWYKQDSKKFLKIMFSYNNKELIINETVPNRFSPKSPDKAHLNLHINSLELGDSAVYFCASSGRGTGTEAFFGQGTRLTVV.